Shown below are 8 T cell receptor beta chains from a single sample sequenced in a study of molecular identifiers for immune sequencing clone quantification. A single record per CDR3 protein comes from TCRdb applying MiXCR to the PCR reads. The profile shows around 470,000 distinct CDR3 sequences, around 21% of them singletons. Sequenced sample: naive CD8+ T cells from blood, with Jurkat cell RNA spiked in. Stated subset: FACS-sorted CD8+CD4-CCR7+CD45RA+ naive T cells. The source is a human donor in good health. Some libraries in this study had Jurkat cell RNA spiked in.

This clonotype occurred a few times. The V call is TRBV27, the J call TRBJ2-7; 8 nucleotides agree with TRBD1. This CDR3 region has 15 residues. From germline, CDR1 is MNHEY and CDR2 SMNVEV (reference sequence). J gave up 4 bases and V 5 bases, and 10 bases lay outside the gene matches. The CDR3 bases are TGTGCCAGCAGTCCCGGGGCTGGGGACAGGTACGAGCAGTACTTC. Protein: CASSPGAGDRYEQYF.

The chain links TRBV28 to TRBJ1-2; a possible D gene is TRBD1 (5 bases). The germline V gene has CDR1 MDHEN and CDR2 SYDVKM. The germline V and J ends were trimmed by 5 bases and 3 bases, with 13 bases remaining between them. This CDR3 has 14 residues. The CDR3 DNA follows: TGTGCCAGCAGTGCAGGGAGCGGCCACTATGGCTACACCTTC. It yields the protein CASSAGSGHYGYTF.

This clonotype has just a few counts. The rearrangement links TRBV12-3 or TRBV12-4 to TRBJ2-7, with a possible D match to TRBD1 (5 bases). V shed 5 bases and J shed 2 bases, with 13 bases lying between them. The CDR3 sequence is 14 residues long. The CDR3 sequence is CASSNQGPTYEQYF. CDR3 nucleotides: TGTGCCAGCAGTAACCAGGGTCCGACCTACGAGCAGTACTTC.

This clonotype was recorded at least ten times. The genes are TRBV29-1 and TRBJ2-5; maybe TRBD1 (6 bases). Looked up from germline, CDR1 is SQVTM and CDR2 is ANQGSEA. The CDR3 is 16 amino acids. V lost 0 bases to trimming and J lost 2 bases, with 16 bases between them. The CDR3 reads CSVEDVTGILQETQYF. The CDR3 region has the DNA TGCAGCGTTGAAGATGTAACAGGGATTTTACAAGAGACCCAGTACTTC.

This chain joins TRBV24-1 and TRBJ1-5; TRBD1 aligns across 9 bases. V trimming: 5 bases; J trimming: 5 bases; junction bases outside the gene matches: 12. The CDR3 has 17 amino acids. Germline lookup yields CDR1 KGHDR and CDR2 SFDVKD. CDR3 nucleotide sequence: TGTGCCACCAGTGGTCATGACCGGGACAGGGCCCATCAGCCCCAGCATTTT. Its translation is CATSGHDRDRAHQPQHF.

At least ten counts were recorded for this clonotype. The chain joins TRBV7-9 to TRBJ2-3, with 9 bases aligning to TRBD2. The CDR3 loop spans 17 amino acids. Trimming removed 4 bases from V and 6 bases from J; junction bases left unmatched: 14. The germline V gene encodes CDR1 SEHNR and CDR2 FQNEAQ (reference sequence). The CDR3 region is CASSSPGLAGIVDTQYF. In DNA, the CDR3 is TGTGCCAGCAGCTCCCCCGGGCTAGCGGGAATAGTGGATACGCAGTATTTT. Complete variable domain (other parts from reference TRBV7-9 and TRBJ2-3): DTGVSQNPRHKITKRGQNVTFRCDPISEHNRLYWYRQTLGQGPEFLTYFQNEAQLEKSRLLSDRFSAERPKGSFSTLEIQRTEQGDSAMYLCASSSPGLAGIVDTQYFGPGTRLTVL.

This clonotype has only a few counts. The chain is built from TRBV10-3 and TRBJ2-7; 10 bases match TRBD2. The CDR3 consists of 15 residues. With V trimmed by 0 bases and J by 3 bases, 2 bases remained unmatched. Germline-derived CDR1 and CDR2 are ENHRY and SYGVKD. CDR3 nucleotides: TGTGCCATCAGTGAGTCGGCTAGCGGGAGCTACGAGCAGTACTTC. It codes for CAISESASGSYEQYF.

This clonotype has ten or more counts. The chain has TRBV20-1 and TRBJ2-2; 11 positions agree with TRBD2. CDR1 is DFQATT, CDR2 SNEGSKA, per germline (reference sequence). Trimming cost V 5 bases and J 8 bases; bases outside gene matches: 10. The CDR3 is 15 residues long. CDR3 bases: TGCAGTGCTGTCATCTTGACTAGCGGGGCGGGGGAGCTGTTTTTT. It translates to CSAVILTSGAGELFF.